This T cell receptor (beta chain) derives from a study of blood T cell repertoires in COVID-19. The overall study: The cDNA or gDNA used as material had been derived from T cells, B-cell-depleted T cells, or PBMCs.

The CDR3 consists of 14 residues. Looked up from germline, CDR1 is MNHEY and CDR2 is SVGAGI. Trimming removed 0 bases at V and 1 base at J, with 6 bases between. Authors' data handling: For nucleated cells, counts were estimated from reference gene primer amplification. TCRdb's copy holds only in-frame clones and misses some; the assay was immunoSEQ multiplex PCR. V and J calls and clone size are copied from that table; D and trimming were computed from the DNA. The repertoire holds about 200,000 clones, approximately 94% seen once, with 0.7% to 0.8% in the top ten. The chain combines TRBV6-5 with TRBJ1-1; TRBD1 is a possible D gene (5 bases). The sample was peripheral blood. The clonotype comes from a man aged 25 to 45 with COVID-19, enrolled during active disease. The CDR3 sequence: CASSYSQANTEAFF. The CDR3 nucleotides read TGTGCCAGCAGTTACTCACAGGCGAACACTGAAGCTTTCTTT.